This T cell receptor (beta chain) came from a study of CD8+ T cells in alopecia areata. About the research overall: Oral tofacitinib, 5 to 10 mg twice daily, was given in an open-label trial.

Note on this clone: As yet, its antigen is unknown.

After isolation, RNA underwent reverse transcription to generate cDNA as the sequencing template. Repertoires were generated with immunoSEQ multiplex PCR, while TCRdb's copy carries only in-frame clones and drops some. The table has roughly 150,000 clones, about 90% seen once. It was from alopecia areata patients that lesional scalp punch biopsies and peripheral blood were collected. Study findings and constraints: Scalp sample sequencing also detects resident alphabeta T cells of normal skin.

The CDR3 has 15 amino acids. CDR1 is SGHVS, CDR2 FNYEAQ, per germline. Trimming stripped 5 bases from V and 8 bases from J, with 22 bases between. This specimen was CD8+ T cells sorted from blood, taken at week 0. The V call is TRBV7-6, the J call TRBJ2-7; weak D call: TRBD2 (6 bases). The clonotype originates from a human donor with alopecia areata. CDR3 sequence: CASSTSSENLEQQYF. Written as DNA, the CDR3 is TGTGCCAGCAGCACATCTAGCGAGAACTTAGAGCAGCAGTACTTC.